This entry lists 22 T cell receptor beta chains sequenced from one sample in a study of cytotoxic CD8 clonotypes in ibrutinib-treated CLL. Clones were read by immunoSEQ multiplex PCR, and TCRdb kept only the in-frame ones, dropping some. The sample holds about 160,000 clones, nearly 90% seen once. The specimen comprised PBMCs, sampled at disease progression, from a patient treated with ibrutinib. The receptors originated from a human donor with chronic lymphocytic leukemia.

Here the CDR3 reads CASSFTRTGASYTF. CDR3 DNA: TGTGCCAGCAGTTTTACCCGGACAGGGGCCAGCTACACCTTC. J is TRBJ1-2 and V is TRBV27, with 9 positions matching TRBD1. The CDR3 length is 14 residues. V gave up 3 bases and J gave up 9 bases; unmatched junction bases: 8. Germline V gene data show CDR1 as MNHEY and CDR2 as SMNVEV (reference sequence).

The J gene is TRBJ1-2, the V gene TRBV5-1; TRBD1 might be the D (6 bases). V shed 3 bases and J shed 3 bases, with 12 bases lying between them. The germline CDR1 and CDR2 sequences are SGHRS and YFSETQ. The CDR3 contains 14 residues. CDR3 DNA sequence: TGCGCCAGCAGCTCCCAGGGGATGGACTATGGCTACACCTTC. Translation gives CASSSQGMDYGYTF.

This sequence joins TRBV5-1 and TRBJ1-2; possible D gene TRBD1, 5 bases. The germline V gene encodes CDR1 SGHRS and CDR2 YFSETQ. The CDR3 contains 14 residues. The V end lost 0 bases, the J end lost 8 bases, and 14 bases lay between the germline ends. CDR3 loop: CASSLVIQGSGYTF. CDR3 bases: TGCGCCAGCAGCTTGGTAATCCAGGGTTCGGGCTACACCTTC.

The chain is built from TRBV4-1 and TRBJ2-7, with D uncertain. The CDR3 consists of 16 residues. Trimming removed 2 bases from V and 3 bases from J, with 17 bases in between. Germline lookup yields CDR1 MGHRA and CDR2 YSYEKL. The CDR3: CASSQKDYKESYEQYF. Here the CDR3 DNA reads TGCGCCAGCAGCCAAAAAGATTATAAGGAGAGCTACGAGCAGTACTTC.

This rearrangement joins TRBV18 to TRBJ2-5; D is uncertain. CDR3 length: 15 residues. Germline V gene sequence: CDR1 KGHSH, CDR2 LQKENI. V lost 4 bases, J lost 5 bases, and 17 bases lay in between. Written as DNA, the CDR3 is TGTGCCAGCTCACAGGGCTGGGGATCTACGGAGACCCAGTACTTC. Its translation: CASSQGWGSTETQYF.

This clone came up once. The J gene is TRBJ1-1, the V gene TRBV5-1; D is possibly TRBD1 (5 bases). V was trimmed by 0 bases and J by 10 bases, leaving 19 bases between them. CDR3 length equals 15 residues. From germline, CDR1 is SGHRS and CDR2 YFSETQ. The CDR3: CASSLERAGSGGAFF. For the CDR3, the DNA is TGCGCCAGCAGCTTGGAGAGGGCCGGCTCCGGGGGAGCTTTCTTT.

The chain joins TRBV6-5 to TRBJ1-2; perhaps TRBD1 as D (5 bases). Germline V CDR1 and CDR2: MNHEY, SVGAGI. V shed 4 bases and J shed 1 base, with 16 bases lying between them. The CDR3 is 16 amino acids. Here the CDR3 reads CASSSTQGNYNYGYTF. As DNA, the CDR3 is TGTGCCAGCAGTTCCACCCAGGGAAATTATAACTATGGCTACACCTTC.

The chain is built from TRBV19 and TRBJ2-6; D remains ambiguous. From germline, CDR1 is LNHDA and CDR2 SQIVND (reference sequence). V lost 7 bases, J lost 0 bases, and 13 bases lay in between. The CDR3 totals 16 residues. CDR3 sequence (DNA): TGTGCCAGTACCATGGGGAAGGTCTCTGGGGCCAACGTCCTGACTTTC. Translation: CASTMGKVSGANVLTF.

The chain has TRBV9 and TRBJ1-4; no definite D call. Trimming took 0 bases from V and 4 from J, leaving 10 bases between them. CDR1 and CDR2 (germline): SGDLS, YYNGEE. This CDR3 contains 15 residues. The CDR3 nucleotides read TGTGCCAGCAGCGTAGGATTAGGAGTTAATGAAAAACTGTTTTTT. Its protein is CASSVGLGVNEKLFF.

V is TRBV7-9 and J is TRBJ2-5; the D call may be TRBD1 or TRBD2 (5 bases each). CDR3 size: 14 residues. With 4 bases removed from V and 0 bases from J, the gap between germline ends came to 9 bases. In germline, CDR1 is SEHNR, CDR2 FQNEAQ (reference sequence). The CDR3 DNA sequence: TGTGCCAGCAGCTCCAGGGAGTACCAAGAGACCCAGTACTTC. It encodes CASSSREYQETQYF. The whole variable domain, remainder taken from reference TRBV7-9 and TRBJ2-5, is DTGVSQNPRHKITKRGQNVTFRCDPISEHNRLYWYRQTLGQGPEFLTYFQNEAQLEKSRLLSDRFSAERPKGSFSTLEIQRTEQGDSAMYLCASSSREYQETQYFGPGTRLLVL.

The chain has TRBV6-5 and TRBJ1-1; no clear D gene. The CDR3 has 14 amino acids. Trimming shortened V by 3 bases and J by 5 bases, and 13 bases separated the two germline ends. Germline V CDR1 and CDR2: MNHEY, SVGAGI. CDR3 amino acids: CASSYDRLMTEAFF. CDR3 nucleotide sequence: TGTGCCAGCAGTTATGATAGGCTCATGACTGAAGCTTTCTTT.

V gene TRBV9 combines with J gene TRBJ2-7, with TRBD1 matching over 9 bases. Germline CDR1 reads SGDLS; CDR2 reads YYNGEE. J lost 3 bases, V lost 6 bases, and 10 bases had no gene match. The length of the CDR3 is 15 residues. The DNA for the CDR3 is TGTGCCAGCAACCCTTCGGGACAGGGTTTCTACGAGCAGTACTTC. It encodes CASNPSGQGFYEQYF.

This sequence joins TRBV5-8 and TRBJ2-2; D is uncertain. The CDR3 contains 15 residues. Germline V lookup: CDR1 SGHTS, CDR2 YDEGEE. With 0 bases removed from V and 4 bases from J, the gap between germline ends came to 10 bases. The CDR3 DNA sequence: TGTGCCAGCAGCTTGGGACTCCTGAGCACCGGGGAGCTGTTTTTT. Encoded protein: CASSLGLLSTGELFF.

The chain has TRBV10-3 and TRBJ1-3; D is ambiguous. The V gene's germline CDR1 is ENHRY and CDR2 SYGVKD. CDR3 size: 16 residues. Trimming took off 2 bases at V and 0 bases at J, with 11 bases between the two ends. Here the CDR3 reads CAISEGQVYSGNTIYF. In DNA form, the CDR3 reads TGTGCCATCAGTGAGGGCCAGGTCTACTCTGGAAACACCATATATTTT.

The V gene is TRBV5-5, the J gene TRBJ1-1; D is perhaps TRBD1 (6 bases). CDR3 length: 13 amino acids. V was trimmed by 7 bases and J by 5 bases, leaving 15 bases between them. Per germline, CDR1 SGHKS and CDR2 YYEKEE (reference sequence). DNA of the CDR3: TGTGCCAGCGATAACAGGGAAATGACTGAAGCTTTCTTT. It encodes CASDNREMTEAFF.

This clone was recorded only once. J is TRBJ1-2 and V is TRBV19; 8 nucleotides match TRBD1. Germline CDR1 LNHDA, CDR2 SQIVND (reference sequence). J gave up 4 bases and V 4 bases, and 5 bases lay outside the gene matches. This CDR3 is built from 14 residues. CDR3 sequence reads: CASSTRDRTYGYTF. Written as DNA, the CDR3 is TGTGCCAGTAGTACCCGGGACAGGACCTATGGCTACACCTTC.

The rearrangement joins TRBV11-2 to TRBJ2-7; D remains ambiguous. Germline CDR1 is SGHAT and CDR2 is FQNNGV. Trimming pared 4 bases from V and 1 base from J, leaving 5 bases between. The CDR3 runs to 12 residues. Here the CDR3 reads CASSSLSYEQYF. The CDR3 nucleotides are TGTGCCAGCAGCTCCCTGTCCTACGAGCAGTACTTC.

The chain combines TRBV29-1 with TRBJ2-7, with D tentatively TRBD2 (5 bases). Trimming stripped 5 bases from V and 3 bases from J, with 17 bases between. The CDR3 runs to 14 residues. The germline gives CDR1 SQVTM, CDR2 ANQGSEA. CDR3 bases: TGCAGCGTTCCCCGTGCCGGGAACTACTACGAGCAGTACTTC. Its protein product is CSVPRAGNYYEQYF.

The chain has TRBV7-2 and TRBJ2-5; no clear D. V gave up 1 base and J gave up 13 bases, with 16 bases separating them. The length of the CDR3 is 13 residues. Germline CDR1 SGHTA, CDR2 FQGNSA. The CDR3 spells CASSLGYDSRWYF. Written as DNA, the CDR3 is TGTGCCAGCAGCTTAGGGTACGACTCCAGGTGGTACTTC.

The chain employs TRBV19 and TRBJ1-5; D is unresolved. Trimming pared 3 bases from V and 5 bases from J, leaving 8 bases between. This CDR3 is 13 amino acids long. In germline, CDR1 is LNHDA, CDR2 SQIVND (reference sequence). The CDR3 reads CASSINRDQPQHF. The CDR3 region has the DNA TGTGCCAGTAGTATCAACCGCGATCAGCCCCAGCATTTT.

This clone has only one observation. The sample carries other DNA sequences with the same CDR3. The genes are TRBV5-1 and TRBJ1-1; tentatively, D is TRBD1 (5 bases). Germline V CDR1 and CDR2: SGHRS, YFSETQ. The germline V and J ends were trimmed by 2 bases and 1 base, with 9 bases remaining between them. CDR3 length equals 14 residues. The CDR3 bases are TGCGCCAGCAGCTTCGGGACGGCGAACACTGAAGCTTTCTTT. Encoded protein: CASSFGTANTEAFF. Full variable domain (missing parts from reference TRBV5-1 and TRBJ1-1): KAGVTQTPRYLIKTRGQQVTLSCSPISGHRSVSWYQQTPGQGLQFLFEYFSETQRNKGNFPGRFSGRQFSNSRSEMNVSTLELGDSALYLCASSFGTANTEAFFGQGTRLTVV.

V is TRBV5-1 and J is TRBJ2-2; either TRBD1 or TRBD2 may fit D (5 bases each). This CDR3 has 15 amino acids. The V end was cut by 4 bases, the J end by 1 base, with 11 bases between. Per the germline V gene, CDR1 is SGHRS and CDR2 is YFSETQ. DNA for the CDR3: TGCGCCAGCAGCCTAGCAGACAGGAACACCGGGGAGCTGTTTTTT. Translated, it gives CASSLADRNTGELFF.